This T cell receptor beta chain appears in the sequencing data of a study of T cell clones after liver transplantation (dated by TCRdb to the late 2010s). With regard to the full study: The samples were obtained from ITN030ST, a randomized trial that attempted immunosuppression withdrawal within 2 years after liver transplantation. Three of the eight recipients were HCV-positive; the others were transplanted for non-autoimmune, non-viral indications. Tolerance was defined as complete immunosuppression withdrawal for at least one year with no rise in liver enzymes beyond twice the upper limit of normal. As an antigen-independent comparator for donor-reactive sequences, third party-reactive TCRbeta sequences were also identified from pre-transplant MLRs. The studied cohort comprised 8 liver transplant recipients, 3 classified as tolerant and 5 as non-tolerant. Blood samples were collected pre-transplant, then pre-randomization ahead of withdrawal, and finally post-randomization once withdrawal had either been completed or failed. Donor-reactive T cell clones were identified using TCRbeta sequencing after a pre-transplant mixed lymphocyte reaction and were then followed in post-transplant blood. Subjects received no induction therapy and standard immunosuppression until randomization at 12-24 months post-transplant.

Turning to this clone: The antigen it binds to is not known. Within one base of it there is no much larger clone, and no base qualities were kept.

The full study reports these points: In 5 of 8 subjects, circulating donor-reactive CD4 TCRbeta sequences decreased significantly after transplant, regardless of tolerance or HCV status. Without allograft tissue specimens, donor-reactive T cells may have migrated into the graft rather than being deleted. The decline in donor-reactive sequences exceeded the decline in third party-reactive sequences, suggesting partial antigen-specific deletion that was unrelated to withdrawal success. In two subjects, low numbers of available donor cells limited the measurable donor-reactive repertoire. The conclusions were considered preliminary, being limited by small, heterogeneous patient numbers and non-standardized post-transplant time points. Once repertoire turnover was taken into account, donor-reactive detection showed a significant reduction for CD4 in 7 of 8 subjects and for CD8 in 8 of 8.

Thawed unstimulated PBMCs were stained for CD3, CD4 and CD8 and FACS-sorted into CD3+CD4+ and CD3+CD8+ populations. Each of the 8 studied subjects was randomized to immunosuppression withdrawal. The Qiagen DNeasy Blood and Tissue Kit was used to isolate genomic DNA. High-throughput TCRbeta CDR3 sequencing of frozen genomic DNA was performed by immunoSEQ, with PCR amplification, mapping, bias correction and internal controls included. The paper's data handling went like this. Only productive rearrangements were retained, and each unique TCRbeta sequence was defined by its CDR3 nucleotide sequence together with its V and J gene. Donor-reactive sequences required at least 5-fold expansion in CFSE-low cells versus unstimulated pre-transplant cells and at least 0.01% frequency. Per-subject minimum frequency thresholds, based on the lowest-template unstimulated sample, ensured at least 90% detection power. Repertoire turnover was measured by Jensen-Shannon divergence between the top 1000 TCRbeta sequences post- and pre-transplant. Changes in detection of donor-reactive sequences were assessed with two-sided Fisher's exact tests. TCRdb holds this immuneACCESS table with in-frame rearrangements only. Some clones are missing; in checked studies, unresolved V genes explain under half, and the rest has no known cause. That table furnishes V, J and clone size, whereas the DNA furnished D and trimming. This sample holds about 120,000 clones; less than 95% were observed only once. The ten largest clones represent approximately 0.84% of the sample.

The CDR3 starts with the cysteine, ends with the phenylalanine, and has 11 residues. Left in the record is the CDR3 DNA by itself, 33 bases read in frame from the first base. The germline V gene encodes CDR1 SGHTA and CDR2 FQGNSA. Between the V and J ends, shortened by 2 bases and 6 bases respectively, the junction contains 5 bases. Recombination joined TRBV7-2 with TRBJ2-7; the D gene remains uncertain. The sequencing here drew on CD4+ T cells from blood, taken 12 months after liver transplant. The sequence was collected from a human patient who received a liver transplant. After a transplant, the graft donor may have provided part of the T cells. Here is the DNA: TGTGCCAGCAGCTTATTTAGCGAGCAGTACTTC. This encodes CASSLFSEQYF.